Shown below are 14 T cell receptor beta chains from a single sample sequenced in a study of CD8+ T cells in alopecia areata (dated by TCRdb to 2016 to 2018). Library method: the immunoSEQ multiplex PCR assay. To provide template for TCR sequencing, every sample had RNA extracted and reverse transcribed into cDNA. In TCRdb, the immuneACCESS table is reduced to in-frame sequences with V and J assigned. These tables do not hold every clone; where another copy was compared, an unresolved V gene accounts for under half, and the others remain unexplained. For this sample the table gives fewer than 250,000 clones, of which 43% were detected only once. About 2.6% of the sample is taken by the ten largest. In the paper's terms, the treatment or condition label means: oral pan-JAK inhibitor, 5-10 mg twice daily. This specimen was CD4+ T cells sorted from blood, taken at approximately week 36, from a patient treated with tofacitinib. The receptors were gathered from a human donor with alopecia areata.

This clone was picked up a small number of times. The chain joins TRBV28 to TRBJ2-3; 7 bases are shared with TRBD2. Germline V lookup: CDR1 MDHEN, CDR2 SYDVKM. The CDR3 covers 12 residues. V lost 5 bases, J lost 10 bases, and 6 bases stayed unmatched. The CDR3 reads CASSVSGTPQYF. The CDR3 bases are TGTGCCAGCAGTGTAAGCGGGACTCCGCAGTATTTT.

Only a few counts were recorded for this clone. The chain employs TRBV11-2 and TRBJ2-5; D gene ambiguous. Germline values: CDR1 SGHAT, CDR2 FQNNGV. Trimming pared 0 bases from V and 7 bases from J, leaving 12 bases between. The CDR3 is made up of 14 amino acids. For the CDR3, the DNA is TGTGCCAGCAGCTTAGATGCAGGTGGTAGGACCCAGTACTTC. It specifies CASSLDAGGRTQYF.

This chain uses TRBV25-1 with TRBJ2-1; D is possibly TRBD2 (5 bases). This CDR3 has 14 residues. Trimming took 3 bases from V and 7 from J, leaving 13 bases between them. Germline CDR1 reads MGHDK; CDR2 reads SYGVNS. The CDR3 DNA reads TGTGCCAGCAGTGACCCCGGTAGCGTGAATGAGCAGTTCTTC. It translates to CASSDPGSVNEQFF.

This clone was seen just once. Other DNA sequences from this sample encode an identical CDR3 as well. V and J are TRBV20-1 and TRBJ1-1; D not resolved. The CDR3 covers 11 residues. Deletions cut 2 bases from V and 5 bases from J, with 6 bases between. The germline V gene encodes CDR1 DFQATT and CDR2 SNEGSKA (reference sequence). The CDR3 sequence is CSARRDTEAFF. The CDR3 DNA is TGCAGTGCTAGAAGGGATACTGAAGCTTTCTTT.

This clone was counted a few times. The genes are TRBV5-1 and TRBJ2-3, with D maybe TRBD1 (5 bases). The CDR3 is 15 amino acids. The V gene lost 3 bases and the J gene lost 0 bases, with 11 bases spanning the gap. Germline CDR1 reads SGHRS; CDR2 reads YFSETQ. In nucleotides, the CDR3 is TGCGCCAGCAGCTCTCGGACACAAAGCACAGATACGCAGTATTTT. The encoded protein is CASSSRTQSTDTQYF. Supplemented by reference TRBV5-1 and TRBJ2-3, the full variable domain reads KAGVTQTPRYLIKTRGQQVTLSCSPISGHRSVSWYQQTPGQGLQFLFEYFSETQRNKGNFPGRFSGRQFSNSRSEMNVSTLELGDSALYLCASSSRTQSTDTQYFGPGTRLTVL.

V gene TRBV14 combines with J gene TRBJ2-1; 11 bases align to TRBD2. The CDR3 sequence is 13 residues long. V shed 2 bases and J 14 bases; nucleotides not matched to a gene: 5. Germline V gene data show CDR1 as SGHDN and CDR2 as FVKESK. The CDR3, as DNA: TGTGCCAGCAGCCAACGCCGACTAGCGGGAAAGTTCTTC. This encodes CASSQRRLAGKFF.

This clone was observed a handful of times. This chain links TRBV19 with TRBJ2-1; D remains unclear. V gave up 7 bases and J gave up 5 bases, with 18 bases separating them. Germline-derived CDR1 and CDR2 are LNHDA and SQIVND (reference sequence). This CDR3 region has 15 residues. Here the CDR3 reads CASTARPTRDNEQFF. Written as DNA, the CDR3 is TGTGCCAGTACCGCTCGGCCTACTCGGGACAATGAGCAGTTCTTC.

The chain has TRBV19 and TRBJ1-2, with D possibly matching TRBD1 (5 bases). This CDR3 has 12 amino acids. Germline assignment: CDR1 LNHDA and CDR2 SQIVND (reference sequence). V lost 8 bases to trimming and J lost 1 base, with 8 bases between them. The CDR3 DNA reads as TGTGCCAGTCGGACATTTAACTATGGCTACACCTTC. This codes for CASRTFNYGYTF.

The CDR3 sequence is CASSLVAGVDEQFF. CDR3 nucleotides: TGCGCCAGCAGCTTGGTAGCAGGAGTTGATGAGCAGTTCTTC. The chain couples TRBV5-1 to TRBJ2-1; no definite D call. Trimming took 0 bases from V and 8 from J, leaving 12 bases between them. From germline, CDR1 is SGHRS and CDR2 YFSETQ. This CDR3 has 14 amino acids.

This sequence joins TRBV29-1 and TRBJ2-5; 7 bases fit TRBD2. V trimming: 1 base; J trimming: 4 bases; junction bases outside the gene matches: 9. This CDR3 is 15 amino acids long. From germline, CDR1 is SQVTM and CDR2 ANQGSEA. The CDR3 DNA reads TGCAGCGTTGAAGTTTTAGGCGCTAGCGGAGAGACCCAGTACTTC. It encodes CSVEVLGASGETQYF.

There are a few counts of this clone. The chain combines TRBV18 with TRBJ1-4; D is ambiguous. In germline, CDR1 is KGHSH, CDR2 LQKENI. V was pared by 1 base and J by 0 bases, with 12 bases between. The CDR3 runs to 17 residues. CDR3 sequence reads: CASSPRFQTATNEKLFF. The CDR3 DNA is TGTGCCAGCTCACCACGATTCCAGACGGCAACTAATGAAAAACTGTTTTTT.

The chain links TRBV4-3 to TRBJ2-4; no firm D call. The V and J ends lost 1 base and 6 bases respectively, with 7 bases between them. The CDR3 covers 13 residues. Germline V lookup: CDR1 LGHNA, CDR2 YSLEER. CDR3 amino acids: CASSQGGRNIQYF. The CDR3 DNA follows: TGCGCCAGCAGCCAAGGCGGTAGAAACATTCAGTACTTC.

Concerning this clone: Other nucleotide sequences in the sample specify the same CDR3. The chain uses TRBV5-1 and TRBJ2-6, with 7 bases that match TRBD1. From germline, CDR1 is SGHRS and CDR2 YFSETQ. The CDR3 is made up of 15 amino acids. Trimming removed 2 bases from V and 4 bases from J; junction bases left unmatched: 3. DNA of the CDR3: TGCGCCAGCAGCTTAGAGGGGGCGGGGGCCAACGTCCTGACTTTC. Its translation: CASSLEGAGANVLTF.

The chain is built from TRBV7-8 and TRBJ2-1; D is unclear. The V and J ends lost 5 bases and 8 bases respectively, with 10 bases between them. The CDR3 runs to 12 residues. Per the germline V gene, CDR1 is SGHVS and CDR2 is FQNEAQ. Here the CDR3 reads CASSPQNDEQFF. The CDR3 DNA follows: TGTGCCAGCAGCCCCCAAAACGATGAGCAGTTCTTC.